This TCR beta chain was sequenced during a study of technical replicates of blood from a few donors. The assay was immunoSEQ multiplex PCR, and TCRdb's table has in-frame clones only and misses some. The table includes approximately 85,000 clones, over 85% detected once. Per the germline V gene, CDR1 is MNHEY and CDR2 is SVGAGI. The CDR3 contains 13 residues. V was pared by 3 bases and J by 0 bases, with 5 bases between. Sequencing was performed on T cells isolated from PBMCs. This clonotype originated in a human donor in good health. The chain employs TRBV6-5 and TRBJ1-1; D remains ambiguous. The CDR3 bases are TGTGCCAGCAGTTATCAAATGAACACTGAAGCTTTCTTT. This translates into CASSYQMNTEAFF.